This TCR beta chain appears in the sequencing data of a study of T cells expressing NK-cell markers. Following a re-call of the 5' RACE reads, TCRdb has one entry per CDR3 protein and lacks DNA. This table lists 500,000 to 700,000 distinct CDR3 sequences. From germline, CDR1 is LGHNA and CDR2 YNFKEQ. CDR3 length equals 19 residues. J is TRBJ2-2 and V is TRBV4-2; TCRdb indicates TRBD2, and absent DNA this call remains unverified. This sequence was found in a man younger than 35 in good health. What was sequenced was blood T cells: a sorted CD56 or NKG2C T cell subset, CD4+ or CD8+ T cells, or bulk PBMC T cells (not recorded which). This CDR3 is CASSQELGLAGANTGELFF.